This record looks at one T cell receptor beta chain sequence and its context. Its matching antigen is unknown. The same CDR3 also results from other DNA sequences found in this sample. The data derive from a study of T cell responses to AZD1222 COVID-19 vaccine. Whole-study findings and limits: The reported proportion of spike-specific TCRs targeting unmutated variant regions was nearly half. Once two AZD1222 doses were given, Spike-specific TCR breadth and depth went up. Repertoire sampling occurred only after the peak T cell response. Only a handful of AZD1222 recipients, several in all, had baseline seropositivity.

The V gene's germline CDR1 is SGHRS and CDR2 YFSETQ. The CDR3 is 14 amino acids. Between the trimmed V and J ends, which lost 0 bases and 2 bases, there was a span of 8 bases. Clones were sequenced by immunoSEQ multiplex PCR, and TCRdb holds only the in-frame ones, with some missing. Among over 150,000 clones listed, approximately 90% were seen once. The source of this sequence is an adult in good health. The sample was peripheral blood, taken on day 0 of AZD1222 vaccination. The V and J genes are TRBV5-1 and TRBJ1-2; a weak D match, TRBD1 (6 bases). The CDR3 DNA reads as TGCGCCAGCAGCTTGGACAGGGCCAACTATGGCTACACCTTC. Translated, it gives CASSLDRANYGYTF.